This record concerns one TCR beta chain sequence. V lost 4 bases and J lost 3; bases outside the gene matches: 8. From germline, CDR1 is SGHNT and CDR2 YENEEA. CDR3 length: 15 amino acids. This sample is drawn from a study of OX40 agonist ivuxolimab in advanced cancers. The assay was immunoSEQ multiplex PCR, and TCRdb's table has in-frame clones only and misses some. The sample has 65,000 to 80,000 clones; roughly 84% are singletons. The V and J genes are TRBV11-3 and TRBJ2-7, with 8 bases fitting TRBD1. The source is an adult with an advanced solid tumor such as melanoma, head and neck, liver or kidney cancer. Sequencing used CD4+ or CD8+ T cells sorted from blood, obtained in a trial of the OX40 agonist ivuxolimab. This chain's CDR3 is CASSSLRDRHYEQYF. The CDR3, as DNA: TGTGCCAGCAGCTCCCTCCGGGACAGGCACTACGAGCAGTACTTC.